This entry lists 21 T cell receptor beta chains sequenced from one sample in a study of control samples from healthy donors and cancer patients. The table came from immunoSEQ multiplex PCR; TCRdb's copy has only in-frame clones and leaves some out. The profile shows 190,000 or so clones, approximately 92% of them singletons. The source material was blood. Receptors originate from a man between 18 and 35 years old in good health.

V and J are TRBV5-1 and TRBJ1-2; 8 nucleotides line up with TRBD1. The germline CDR1 and CDR2 sequences are SGHRS and YFSETQ. V shed 4 bases, J shed 1 base, and the junction held 6 bases outside the gene matches. CDR3 length: 15 amino acids. Written as DNA, the CDR3 is TGCGCCAGCAGCCCGGGGGACAGGCTTAACTATGGCTACACCTTC. This gives the protein CASSPGDRLNYGYTF.

This clone was picked up one time. The V gene is TRBV18, the J gene TRBJ1-3; TRBD1 might be the D (6 bases). Trimming shortened V by 2 bases and J by 2 bases, and 19 bases separated the two germline ends. Germline V CDR1 and CDR2: KGHSH, LQKENI. There are 18 residues in the CDR3. The CDR3 region is CASSPLTNGQGTGNTIYF. CDR3 coding DNA: TGTGCCAGCTCACCATTGACGAACGGGCAGGGGACTGGAAACACCATATATTTT.

This sequence joins TRBV5-1 and TRBJ1-2; D is uncertain. V was cut by 0 bases and J by 1 base, with 7 bases left in between. CDR1 is SGHRS, CDR2 YFSETQ, per germline. This CDR3 region has 14 residues. CDR3 DNA sequence: TGCGCCAGCAGCTTGGACGGCTATAACTATGGCTACACCTTC. It translates to CASSLDGYNYGYTF.

The CDR3 coding sequence is TGTGCCAGCAGCCCTGGGGGAGATGGGGGCAATGAGCAGTTCTTC. Encoded protein: CASSPGGDGGNEQFF. The chain joins TRBV5-5 to TRBJ2-1; either TRBD1 or TRBD2 may fit D (5 bases each). The CDR3 runs 15 residues. CDR1 is SGHKS, CDR2 YYEKEE, per germline (reference sequence). Trimming stripped 4 bases from V and 6 bases from J, with 17 bases between. Full variable domain (remainder filled in from reference TRBV5-5 and TRBJ2-1): DAGVTQSPTHLIKTRGQQVTLRCSPISGHKSVSWYQQVLGQGPQFIFQYYEKEERGRGNFPDRFSARQFPNYSSELNVNALLLGDSALYLCASSPGGDGGNEQFFGPGTRLTVL.

This clone was seen only once. The chain carries TRBV7-2 and TRBJ1-5; 7 bases align to TRBD1. The CDR3 sequence is 13 residues long. Germline V gene lookup returns CDR1 SGHTA and CDR2 FQGNSA. J lost 7 bases, V lost 9 bases, and 9 bases had no gene match. Here the CDR3 DNA reads TGTGCCAGTCTTAGGGACAGAGAGCAGCCCCAGCATTTT. Its translation is CASLRDREQPQHF.

The chain couples TRBV6-5 to TRBJ1-1; D unclear. The V gene's germline CDR1 is MNHEY and CDR2 SVGAGI. With 8 bases removed from V and 9 bases from J, the gap between germline ends came to 16 bases. The CDR3 is made up of 12 amino acids. The CDR3 DNA is TGTGCCAGCCGAAGCGCCCGGACTAAAGCTTTCTTT. Translating gives CASRSARTKAFF.

The CDR3 DNA sequence: TGCGCCAGCAGCTTGGGAGAGAGCAATCAGCCCCAGCATTTT. This translates into CASSLGESNQPQHF. V and J are TRBV5-1 and TRBJ1-5; D unresolved. The V end was cut by 0 bases, the J end by 1 base, with 5 bases between. This CDR3 region has 14 residues. CDR1 SGHRS and CDR2 YFSETQ come from the germline V gene.

The genes are TRBV6-5 and TRBJ2-3; D may be TRBD1 (6 bases). The CDR3 runs 13 residues. The germline V gene encodes CDR1 MNHEY and CDR2 SVGAGI. V was cut by 0 bases and J by 9 bases, with 10 bases left in between. CDR3: CASSYSGTRTQYF. The CDR3 DNA reads TGTGCCAGCAGTTACTCGGGGACAAGGACGCAGTATTTT.

V and J are TRBV23-1 and TRBJ1-1; D gene ambiguous. TRBV23-1 is an open reading frame, and its role is uncertain. This CDR3 is built from 15 residues. V was cut by 4 bases and J by 1 base, with 13 bases left in between. This CDR3 is CASSPTVQENTEAFF. In nucleotides, the CDR3 is TGCGCCAGCAGTCCTACAGTCCAGGAGAACACTGAAGCTTTCTTT.

This rearrangement joins TRBV27 to TRBJ1-6; 8 bases map to TRBD1. Germline V gene lookup returns CDR1 MNHEY and CDR2 SMNVEV (reference sequence). V lost 5 bases, J lost 6 bases, and 9 bases stayed unmatched. CDR3 size: 16 residues. In DNA form, the CDR3 reads TGTGCCAGCAGTAACCGACAGGGGTACAGTAATTCACCCCTCCACTTT. Its protein product is CASSNRQGYSNSPLHF.

CDR3 nucleotide sequence: TGTGCCTGGACCGTACAGACAGCGTCCTATGGCTACACCTTC. It specifies CAWTVQTASYGYTF. The V and J genes are TRBV30 and TRBJ1-2; TRBD1 is a possible D gene (5 bases). Germline loops: CDR1 GTSNPN, CDR2 SVGIG (reference sequence). Trimming cost V 4 bases and J 4 bases, with 16 bases left between them. CDR3 length: 14 residues.

The rearrangement uses TRBV30 and TRBJ1-6, with a possible D match to TRBD1 (6 bases). Trimming took off 1 base at V and 2 bases at J, with 15 bases between the two ends. Germline assignment: CDR1 GTSNPN and CDR2 SVGIG (reference sequence). The CDR3 is 17 amino acids. CDR3 nucleotide sequence: TGTGCCTGGAGTGAATGGGGGGCTTCGGCCTATAATTCACCCCTCCACTTT. Translated, it gives CAWSEWGASAYNSPLHF.

This clone came up a few times. The chain is built from TRBV30 and TRBJ2-7, with a weak D call TRBD2 (5 bases). CDR1 is GTSNPN, CDR2 SVGIG, per germline (reference sequence). This CDR3 region has 12 residues. V was trimmed by 2 bases and J by 4 bases, leaving 9 bases between them. In nucleotides, the CDR3 is TGTGCCTGGAGTTCTGAGGGTTACGAGCAGTACTTC. Its translation is CAWSSEGYEQYF.

The chain links TRBV6-1 to TRBJ2-3; D unresolved. Trimming left V 1 base short and J 11 bases short, with 10 bases between. Germline CDR1 and CDR2: MNHNS and SASEGT. The CDR3 contains 12 residues. CDR3 coding DNA: TGTGCCAGCAGTGAAGTCGGTTTATTGCAGTATTTT. It translates to CASSEVGLLQYF.

The count of this clone is one. The rearrangement links TRBV29-1 to TRBJ2-7, with D possibly TRBD1 on 6 matching bases. The CDR3 has 11 residues. The V and J ends lost 4 bases and 4 bases respectively, with 8 bases between them. Per the germline V gene, CDR1 is SQVTM and CDR2 is ANQGSEA. The CDR3 DNA reads as TGCAGCGTTGCCACAGGGTACGAGCAGTACTTC. This gives the protein CSVATGYEQYF.

The chain joins TRBV19 to TRBJ2-3, with 7 bases matching TRBD2. Germline CDR1 reads LNHDA; CDR2 reads SQIVND (reference sequence). The CDR3 runs 15 residues. J lost 0 bases, V lost 4 bases, and 4 bases had no gene match. In nucleotides, the CDR3 is TGTGCCAGTAGTACAAACGGGGGGAGCACAGATACGCAGTATTTT. Amino acid sequence: CASSTNGGSTDTQYF. The full variable domain, completed using reference TRBV19 and TRBJ2-3, is DGGITQSPKYLFRKEGQNVTLSCEQNLNHDAMYWYRQDPGQGLRLIYYSQIVNDFQKGDIAEGYSVSREKKESFPLTVTSAQKNPTAFYLCASSTNGGSTDTQYFGPGTRLTVL.

This sequence joins TRBV6-6 and TRBJ2-7; D is possibly TRBD1 (6 bases). This CDR3 region has 11 residues. Germline V gene sequence: CDR1 MNHNY, CDR2 SVGAGI (reference sequence). Trimming cost V 10 bases and J 4 bases, with 11 bases left between them. The CDR3 region has the DNA TGTGCCACCACAGACAGGTACGAGCAGTACTTC. Translating gives CATTDRYEQYF.

V is TRBV6-5 and J is TRBJ2-7, with D perhaps matching TRBD2 (5 bases). The V end lost 2 bases, the J end lost 5 bases, and 16 bases lay between the germline ends. Germline V gene sequence: CDR1 MNHEY, CDR2 SVGAGI. This CDR3 has 15 residues. CDR3 nucleotide sequence: TGTGCCAGCAGTTACGAGCTTGGGAGTGACAACGAGCAGTACTTC. The encoded protein is CASSYELGSDNEQYF.

The chain recombines TRBV5-1 with TRBJ2-2, with 9 bases fitting TRBD1. CDR1 and CDR2 from the germline V gene are SGHRS and YFSETQ. J gave up 1 base and V 4 bases, and 8 bases lay outside the gene matches. The length of the CDR3 is 17 residues. The CDR3 protein is CASSPGTGMGNTGELFF. CDR3 nucleotides: TGCGCCAGCAGCCCCGGGACAGGGATGGGGAACACCGGGGAGCTGTTTTTT.

The CDR3 loop reads CASSRPLTGTPYEQYF. In nucleotides, the CDR3 is TGTGCCAGCAGTCGACCGTTGACAGGGACTCCCTACGAGCAGTACTTC. V and J are TRBV7-6 and TRBJ2-7, with a tentative D call TRBD1 (7 bases). V was clipped by 6 bases and J by 2 bases, with 20 bases between them. CDR3 length: 16 amino acids. Germline V gives CDR1 SGHVS, CDR2 FNYEAQ.

The V gene is TRBV7-3, the J gene TRBJ1-1; D is ambiguous. This CDR3 contains 14 residues. V dropped 5 bases and J dropped 5 bases, with 15 bases sitting between them. Germline loops: CDR1 SGHTA, CDR2 FQGTGA. The CDR3 spells CASSPQASETEAFF. CDR3 nucleotides: TGTGCCAGCAGCCCGCAGGCCTCGGAGACTGAAGCTTTCTTT.